The sequence of this T cell receptor (beta chain) was determined in a study of cytomegalovirus exposure and HLA in healthy donors (dated 2017 in TCRdb). Background on the whole study: According to a later analysis, the 100 to 150 validation repertoires were produced on the same platform as the 600 to 850 repertoires of the first cohort. The aim of the study was to test whether cataloging public T cell receptors could identify signatures of past pathogen exposure. Along with the roughly 710-subject first cohort, a separate validation cohort of about 110 different subjects was used. To predict cytomegalovirus infection status, the study combined high-throughput TCR immunosequencing, statistical association of individual TCRs with disease status, and machine learning. Study-wide findings and limitations: The classifier was reported to diagnose cytomegalovirus status with high specificity and sensitivity in both the original cohort and the validation cohort. It was suggested by the authors that the approach could potentially be generalized to other disease states and immunological phenotypes. The validation cohort had no HLA typing available for a later analysis, so co-occurrence within that cohort was assessed over all 130 or so repertoires. In the study, some 180 TCR beta chains were listed as associated with cytomegalovirus. In vitro tests confirmed that a few of the cytomegalovirus-associated TCR beta chains recognize cytomegalovirus antigens. Across donors, most TCR sequences were observed very rarely, whereas some public TCRs were present in many individuals. In a later analysis, TCRs clustered in the first cohort were found to also tend to co-occur in the 110 or so validation repertoires, with approximately 95% of cluster scores above 0.

The donors were included in the validation cohort of over a hundred subjects, a group kept apart from the approximately 700-subject first cohort. Libraries were made using the immunoSEQ multiplex PCR assay. The published analysis was carried out like this. A statistical classification framework was developed to diagnose cytomegalovirus status using the catalog of TCR beta chain sequences. Here the immuneACCESS table is served through TCRdb, limited to in-frame sequences with V and J called. Missing clones are a known gap in these copies; in checked studies unresolved V genes cover under half, and the rest lacks a known reason. From that table come the V and J calls and clone size; the DNA was used to work out D and trimming. The sample table shows roughly 75,000 clones, and nearly 95% are seen once. The top ten hold around 2.1% of the sample. Comments on this clone: The target of this receptor is not known. Nothing much larger sits one base from this clone, and base qualities are not available.

The CDR3, from cysteine to phenylalanine, totals 17 residues. The sequence is cut down to CDR3 DNA, 51 bases in frame from base 1. V sheds 4 bases and J sheds 7 bases, leaving 20 bases between their ends. CDR1 PRHDT and CDR2 FYEKMQ were looked up in the germline V gene (reference sequence). The rearrangement combines TRBV13 with TRBJ1-6; TRBD1 is a weak D gene call, 6 bases matching. The sequenced sample was PBMCs. The TCR was taken from a woman between 18 and 29 years old in good health and CMV-seronegative. The bases read TGTGCCAGCAGCTCATCCGGGGGGGGGCGTGTAAATTCACCCCTCCACTTT. The translation is CASSSSGGGRVNSPLHF.